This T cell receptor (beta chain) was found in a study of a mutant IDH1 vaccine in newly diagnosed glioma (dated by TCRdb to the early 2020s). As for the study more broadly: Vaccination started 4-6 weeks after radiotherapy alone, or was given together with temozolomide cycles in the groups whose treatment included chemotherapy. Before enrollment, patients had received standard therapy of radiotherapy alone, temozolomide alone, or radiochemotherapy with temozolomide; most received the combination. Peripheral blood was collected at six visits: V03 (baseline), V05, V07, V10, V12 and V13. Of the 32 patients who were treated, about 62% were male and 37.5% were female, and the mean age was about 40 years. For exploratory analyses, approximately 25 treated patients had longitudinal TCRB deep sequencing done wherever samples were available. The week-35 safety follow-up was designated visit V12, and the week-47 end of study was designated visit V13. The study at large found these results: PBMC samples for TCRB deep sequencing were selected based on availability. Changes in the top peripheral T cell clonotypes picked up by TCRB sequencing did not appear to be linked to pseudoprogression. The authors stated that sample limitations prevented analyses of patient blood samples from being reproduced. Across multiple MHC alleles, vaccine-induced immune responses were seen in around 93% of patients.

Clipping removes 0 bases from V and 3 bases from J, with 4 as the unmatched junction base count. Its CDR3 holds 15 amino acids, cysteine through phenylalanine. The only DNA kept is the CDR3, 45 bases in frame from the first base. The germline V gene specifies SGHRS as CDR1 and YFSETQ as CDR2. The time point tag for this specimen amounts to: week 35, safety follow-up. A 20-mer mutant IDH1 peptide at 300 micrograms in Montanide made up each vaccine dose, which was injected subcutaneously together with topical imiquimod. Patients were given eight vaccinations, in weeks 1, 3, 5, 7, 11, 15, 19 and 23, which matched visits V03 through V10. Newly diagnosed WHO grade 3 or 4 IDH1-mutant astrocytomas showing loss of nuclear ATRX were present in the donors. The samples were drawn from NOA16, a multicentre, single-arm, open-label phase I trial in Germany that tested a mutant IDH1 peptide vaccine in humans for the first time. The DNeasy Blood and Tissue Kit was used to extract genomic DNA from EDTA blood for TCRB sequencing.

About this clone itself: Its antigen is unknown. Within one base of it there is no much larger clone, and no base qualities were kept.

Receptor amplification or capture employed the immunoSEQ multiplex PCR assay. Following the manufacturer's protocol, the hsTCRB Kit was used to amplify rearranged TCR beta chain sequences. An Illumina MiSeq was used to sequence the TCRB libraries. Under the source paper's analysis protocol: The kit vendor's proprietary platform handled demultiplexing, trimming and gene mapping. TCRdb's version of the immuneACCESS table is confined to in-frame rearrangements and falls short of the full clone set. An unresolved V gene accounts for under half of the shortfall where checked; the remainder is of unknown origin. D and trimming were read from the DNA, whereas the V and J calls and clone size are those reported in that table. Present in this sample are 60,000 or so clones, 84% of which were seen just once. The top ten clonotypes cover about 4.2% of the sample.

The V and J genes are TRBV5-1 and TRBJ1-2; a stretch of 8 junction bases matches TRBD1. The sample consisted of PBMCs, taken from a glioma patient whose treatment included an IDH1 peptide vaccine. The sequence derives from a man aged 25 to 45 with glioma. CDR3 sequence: CASSLANRGDYGYTF. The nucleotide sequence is TGCGCCAGCAGCTTGGCCAACAGGGGGGACTATGGCTACACCTTC.